In this sample, the clone carrying this T cell receptor beta chain turned up many times. Its target is not known. TCR beta CDR3 region amplification was performed from RNA transcripts. RT-PCR in the first round (using the HTBI primer set) targeted the TCR CDR3. TCRdb fed the multiplex PCR reads into MiXCR, producing one record per CDR3 protein. Of 330,000 or so distinct CDR3 sequences in the sample, 15% to 20% were seen once. Trimming took 3 bases from V and 3 from J; bases not matched to a gene: 7. Germline V gives CDR1 MDHEN, CDR2 SYDVKM. The length of the CDR3 is 15 residues. Fresh peripheral blood, 10 ml, yielded the PBMCs. This record belongs to a study of T cells in Graves' hyperthyroidism and ophthalmopathy. Study outcomes and limitations: Through a model of 13 V-J features, ophthalmopathy was separated from stable hyperthyroidism. Most thyroid clonotypes that were expanded above 0.001 also turned up in blood.

The genes are TRBV28 and TRBJ1-2; TRBD1 aligns across 7 bases. This TCR came from a middle-aged woman with Graves' ophthalmopathy. The sample taken for sequencing was blood. The CDR3 spells CASSFLGDRHYGYTF. Written as DNA, the CDR3 is TGTGCCAGCAGTTTTTTAGGGGACAGACACTATGGCTACACCTTC.